This T cell receptor (beta chain) was documented in a study of T cell responses to AZD1222 COVID-19 vaccine. Findings and limits, study-wide: Donor demographics were predominantly white British with a female majority; clonal diversity may be underestimated. Repertoire sampling was restricted to post-peak T cell response timepoints.

The CDR3 is 11 residues long. V was trimmed by 6 bases and J by 7 bases, leaving 6 bases between them. The germline V gene has CDR1 KGHSH and CDR2 LQKENI. This clone has just one count. Its antigen is not known. The assay was immunoSEQ multiplex PCR, and TCRdb's table has in-frame clones only and misses some. The sample yields more than 150,000 clones, about 89% seen once. The chain is built from TRBV18 and TRBJ1-4; no definite D call. The receptor was isolated from an adult in good health. The sample was peripheral blood, taken on day 0 of MenACWY control vaccination. CDR3 loop: CASSRGEKLFF. As DNA, the CDR3 is TGTGCCAGCTCTCGTGGTGAAAAACTGTTTTTT.